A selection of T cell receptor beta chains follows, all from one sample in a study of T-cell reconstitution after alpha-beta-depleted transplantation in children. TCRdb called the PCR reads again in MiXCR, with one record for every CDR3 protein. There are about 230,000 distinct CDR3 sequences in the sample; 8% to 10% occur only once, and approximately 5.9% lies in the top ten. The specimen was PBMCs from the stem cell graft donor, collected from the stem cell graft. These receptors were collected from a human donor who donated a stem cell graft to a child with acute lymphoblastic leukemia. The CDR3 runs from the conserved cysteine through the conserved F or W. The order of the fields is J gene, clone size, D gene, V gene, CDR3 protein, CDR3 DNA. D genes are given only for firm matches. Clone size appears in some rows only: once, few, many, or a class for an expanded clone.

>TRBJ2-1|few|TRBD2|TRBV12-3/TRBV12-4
CATGGLATNEQFF
TGTGCCACGGGGGGACTAGCGACTAATGAGCAGTTCTTC
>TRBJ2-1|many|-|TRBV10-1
CASTNGGHSYNEQFF
TGCGCCAGCACTAATGGGGGGCACTCCTACAATGAGCAGTTCTTC
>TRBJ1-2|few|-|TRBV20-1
CSALEGGEEGYTF
TGCAGTGCTCTCGAAGGGGGAGAAGAAGGCTACACCTTC
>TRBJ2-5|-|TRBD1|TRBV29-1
CSVARGQGAKVKETQYF
TGCAGCGTTGCTCGGGGACAGGGGGCGAAGGTGAAAGAGACCCAGTATTTC
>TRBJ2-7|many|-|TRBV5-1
CASSSLLGVYEQYF
TGCGCCAGCAGCTCCTTACTAGGTGTCTACGAGCAGTACTTC
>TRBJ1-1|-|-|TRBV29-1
CSVEGSLNTEAFF
TGCAGCGTTGAGGGCAGTTTGAACACTGAAGCTTTCTTT
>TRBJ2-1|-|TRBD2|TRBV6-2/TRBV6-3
CASSSPGLAGVGNEQFF
TGTGCCAGCAGTTCCCCGGGACTAGCGGGGGTAGGCAATGAGCAGTTCTTC
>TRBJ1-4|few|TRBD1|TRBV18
CASSPTGPNEKLFF
TGTGCCAGCTCACCGACAGGGCCTAATGAAAAACTGTTTTTT
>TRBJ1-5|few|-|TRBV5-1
CASSLGQPNQPQHF
TGCGCCAGCAGCTTGGGGCAGCCCAATCAGCCCCAGCATTTT
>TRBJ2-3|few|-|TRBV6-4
CASRTHPSTDTQYF
TGTGCCAGCAGGACTCATCCTAGCACAGATACGCAGTATTTT
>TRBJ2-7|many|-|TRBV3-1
CASSQGVGSVEQYF
TGTGCCAGCAGCCAAGGGGTAGGAAGCGTCGAGCAGTACTTC
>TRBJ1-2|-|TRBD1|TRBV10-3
CAISGQGNGYTF
TGTGCCATCAGTGGACAGGGGAATGGCTACACCTTC
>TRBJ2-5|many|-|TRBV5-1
CASSSGPLQETQYF
TGCGCCAGCAGCTCGGGACCCCTTCAAGAGACCCAGTACTTC
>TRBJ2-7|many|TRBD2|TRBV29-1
CSVEDSRGSAGQEQYF
TGCAGCGTTGAAGATTCGCGGGGGTCGGCAGGGCAAGAGCAGTACTTC
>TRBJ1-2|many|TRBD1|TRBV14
CASSQGQGGFYGYTF
TGTGCCAGCAGCCAAGGACAGGGAGGGTTCTATGGCTACACCTTC
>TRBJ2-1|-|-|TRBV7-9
CASSTRTGLVAAEQFF
TGTGCCAGCAGCACACGGACGGGCTTGGTAGCGGCTGAGCAGTTCTTC
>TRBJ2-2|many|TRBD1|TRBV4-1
CASSLSRGLNTGELFF
TGCGCCAGCAGCCTCAGCAGGGGGCTGAACACCGGGGAGCTGTTTTTT
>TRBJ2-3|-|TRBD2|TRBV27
CASSLIQLAPTDTQYF
TGTGCCAGCAGTTTAATACAACTAGCGCCCACAGATACGCAGTATTTT
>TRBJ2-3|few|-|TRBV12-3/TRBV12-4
CASSTSGGRSDTQYF
-
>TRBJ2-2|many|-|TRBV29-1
CSVEVRGLWNTGELFF
TGCAGCGTTGAAGTGAGGGGCCTTTGGAACACCGGGGAGCTGTTTTTT
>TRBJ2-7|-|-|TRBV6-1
CASSLGDLSYEQYF
TGTGCCAGCAGTCTAGGGGATCTTTCCTACGAGCAGTACTTC
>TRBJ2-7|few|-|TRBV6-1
CAISHMGGGTYEQYF
TGTGCCATTTCACATATGGGAGGGGGCACCTACGAGCAGTACTTC
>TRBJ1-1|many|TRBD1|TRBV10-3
CAISAQGGDTEAFF
TGTGCCATCAGCGCGCAGGGGGGGGACACTGAAGCTTTCTTT
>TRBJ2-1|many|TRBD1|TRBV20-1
CSAQGQGNNEQFF
TGCAGTGCGCAGGGACAGGGGAACAATGAGCAGTTCTTC
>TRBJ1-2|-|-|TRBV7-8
CASSLNSGVGYTF
TGTGCCAGCAGCTTAAATTCCGGGGTTGGCTACACCTTC